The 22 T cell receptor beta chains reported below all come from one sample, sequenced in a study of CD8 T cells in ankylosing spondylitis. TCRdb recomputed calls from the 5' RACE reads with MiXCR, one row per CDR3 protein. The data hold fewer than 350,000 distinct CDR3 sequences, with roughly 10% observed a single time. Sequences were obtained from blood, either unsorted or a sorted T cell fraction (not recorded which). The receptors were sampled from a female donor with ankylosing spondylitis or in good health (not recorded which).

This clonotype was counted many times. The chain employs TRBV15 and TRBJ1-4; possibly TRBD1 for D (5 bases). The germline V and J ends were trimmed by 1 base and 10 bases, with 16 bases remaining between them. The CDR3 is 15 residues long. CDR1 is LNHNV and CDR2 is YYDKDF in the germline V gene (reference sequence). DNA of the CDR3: TGTGCCACCAGCAGAGTGCAGGGACGGTTGGTAAAACTGTTTTTT. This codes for CATSRVQGRLVKLFF.

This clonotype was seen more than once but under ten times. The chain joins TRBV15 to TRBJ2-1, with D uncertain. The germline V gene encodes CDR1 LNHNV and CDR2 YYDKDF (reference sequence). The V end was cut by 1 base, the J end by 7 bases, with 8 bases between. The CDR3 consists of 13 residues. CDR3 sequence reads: CATSRALLNEQFF. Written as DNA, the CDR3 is TGTGCCACCAGCAGAGCCCTTTTGAATGAGCAGTTCTTC.

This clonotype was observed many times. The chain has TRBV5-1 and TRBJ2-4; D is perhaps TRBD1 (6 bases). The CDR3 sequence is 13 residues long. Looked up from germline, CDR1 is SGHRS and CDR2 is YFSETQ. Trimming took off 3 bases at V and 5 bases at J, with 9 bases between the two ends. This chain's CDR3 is CASSSGVENIQYF. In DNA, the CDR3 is TGCGCCAGCAGCTCAGGGGTGGAAAACATTCAGTACTTC.

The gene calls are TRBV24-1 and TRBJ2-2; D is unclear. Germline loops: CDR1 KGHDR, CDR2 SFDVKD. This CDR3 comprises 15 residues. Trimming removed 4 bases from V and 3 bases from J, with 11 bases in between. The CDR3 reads CATSDLEKDTGELFF. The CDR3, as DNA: TGTGCCACCAGTGACTTGGAGAAAGACACCGGGGAGCTGTTTTTT.

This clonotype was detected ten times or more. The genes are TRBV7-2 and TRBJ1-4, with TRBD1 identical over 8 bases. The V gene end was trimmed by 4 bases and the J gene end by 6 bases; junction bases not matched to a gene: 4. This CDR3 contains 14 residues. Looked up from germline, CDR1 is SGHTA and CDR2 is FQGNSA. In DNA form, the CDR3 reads TGTGCCAGCAGCTCGGGACAGGTGTATGAAAAACTGTTTTTT. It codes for CASSSGQVYEKLFF.

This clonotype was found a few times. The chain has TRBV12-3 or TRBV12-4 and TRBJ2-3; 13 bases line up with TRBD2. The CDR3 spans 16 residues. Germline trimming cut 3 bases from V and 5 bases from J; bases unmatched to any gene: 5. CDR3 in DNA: TGTGCCAGCAGTTTCGGACTAGCGGGAGCGGAAGATACGCAGTATTTT. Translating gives CASSFGLAGAEDTQYF.

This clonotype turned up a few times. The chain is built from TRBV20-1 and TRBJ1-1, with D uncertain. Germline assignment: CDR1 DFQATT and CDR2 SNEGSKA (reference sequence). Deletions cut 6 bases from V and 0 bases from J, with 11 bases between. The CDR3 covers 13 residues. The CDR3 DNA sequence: TGCAGTGCCGACCTTACTATGAACACTGAAGCTTTCTTT. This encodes CSADLTMNTEAFF.

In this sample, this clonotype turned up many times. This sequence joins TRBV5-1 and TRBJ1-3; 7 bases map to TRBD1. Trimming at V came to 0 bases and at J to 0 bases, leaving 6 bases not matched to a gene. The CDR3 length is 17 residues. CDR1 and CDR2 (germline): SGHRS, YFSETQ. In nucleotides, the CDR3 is TGCGCCAGCAGCTTGGAGGGGGCAAAAACCTCTGGAAACACCATATATTTT. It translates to CASSLEGAKTSGNTIYF.

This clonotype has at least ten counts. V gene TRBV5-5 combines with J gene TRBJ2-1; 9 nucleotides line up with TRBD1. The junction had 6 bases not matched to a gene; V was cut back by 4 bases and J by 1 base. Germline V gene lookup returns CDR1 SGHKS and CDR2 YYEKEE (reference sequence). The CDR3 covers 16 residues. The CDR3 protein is CASSRGTGNSYNEQFF. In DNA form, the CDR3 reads TGTGCCAGCAGCCGGGGGACAGGGAATTCCTACAATGAGCAGTTCTTC.

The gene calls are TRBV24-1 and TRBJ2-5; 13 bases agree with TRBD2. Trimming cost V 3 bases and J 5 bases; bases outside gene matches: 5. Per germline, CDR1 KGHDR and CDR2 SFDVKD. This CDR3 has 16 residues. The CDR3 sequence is CATSDPGLAGYETQYF. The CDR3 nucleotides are TGTGCCACCAGTGATCCGGGACTAGCGGGATACGAGACCCAGTACTTC.

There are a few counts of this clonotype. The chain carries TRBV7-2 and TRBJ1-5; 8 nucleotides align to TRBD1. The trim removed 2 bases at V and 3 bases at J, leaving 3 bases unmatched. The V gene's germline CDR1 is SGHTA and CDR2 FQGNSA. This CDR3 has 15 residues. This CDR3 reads CASSLRGQVNQPQHF. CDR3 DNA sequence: TGTGCCAGCAGCTTAAGGGGACAGGTCAATCAGCCCCAGCATTTT.

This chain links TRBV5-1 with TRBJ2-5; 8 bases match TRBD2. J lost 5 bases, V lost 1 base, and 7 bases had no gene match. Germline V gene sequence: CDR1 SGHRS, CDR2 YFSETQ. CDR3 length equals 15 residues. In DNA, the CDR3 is TGCGCCAGCAGCTTGAAGGTGACTAGCGATGAGACCCAGTACTTC. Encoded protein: CASSLKVTSDETQYF.

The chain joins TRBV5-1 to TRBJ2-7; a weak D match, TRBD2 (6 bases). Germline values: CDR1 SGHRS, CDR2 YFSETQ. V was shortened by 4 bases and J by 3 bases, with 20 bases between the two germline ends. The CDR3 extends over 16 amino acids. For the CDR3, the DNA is TGCGCCAGCAGCCAAACTTCCAGGGACGGGGGCTACGAGCAGTACTTC. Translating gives CASSQTSRDGGYEQYF.

The CDR3, as DNA: TGTGCCAGCAGCCTGGAAATCTACGAGCAGTACTTC. Translated: CASSLEIYEQYF. The chain has TRBV5-5 and TRBJ2-7; D gene uncertain. CDR3 length: 12 amino acids. Trimming took off 4 bases at V and 3 bases at J, with 8 bases between the two ends. Germline V CDR1 and CDR2: SGHKS, YYEKEE (reference sequence).

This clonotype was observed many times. The CDR3 DNA sequence: TGTGCCAGCAGTCACGACGGGGGGGCGGATGAGCAGTTCTTC. It yields the protein CASSHDGGADEQFF. This chain connects TRBV6-5 to TRBJ2-1; 8 bases map to TRBD2. Germline loops: CDR1 MNHEY, CDR2 SVGAGI. The J segment lost 8 bases and the V segment lost 5 bases, leaving 8 bases of the junction unmatched. The CDR3 has 14 residues.

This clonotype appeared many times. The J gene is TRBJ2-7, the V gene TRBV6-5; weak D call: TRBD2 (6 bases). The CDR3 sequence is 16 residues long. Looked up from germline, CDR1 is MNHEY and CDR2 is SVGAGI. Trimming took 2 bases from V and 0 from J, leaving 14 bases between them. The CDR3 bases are TGTGCCAGCAGTTACGGGTGGGTAGCGGACTCCTACGAGCAGTACTTC. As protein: CASSYGWVADSYEQYF.

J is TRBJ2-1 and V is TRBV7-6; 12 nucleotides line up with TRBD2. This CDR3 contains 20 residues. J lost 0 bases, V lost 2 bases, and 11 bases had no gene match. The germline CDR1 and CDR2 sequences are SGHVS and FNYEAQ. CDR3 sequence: CASSLPPGTSGLSSYNEQFF. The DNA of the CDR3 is TGTGCCAGCAGCTTACCGCCGGGGACTAGCGGGCTGAGCTCCTACAATGAGCAGTTCTTC.

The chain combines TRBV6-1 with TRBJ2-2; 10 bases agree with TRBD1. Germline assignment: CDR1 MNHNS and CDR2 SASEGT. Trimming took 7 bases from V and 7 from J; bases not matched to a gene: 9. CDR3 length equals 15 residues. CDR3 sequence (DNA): TGTGCCAGCATGGAGTGGACAGGGGGGAACGGGGAGCTGTTTTTT. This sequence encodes CASMEWTGGNGELFF.

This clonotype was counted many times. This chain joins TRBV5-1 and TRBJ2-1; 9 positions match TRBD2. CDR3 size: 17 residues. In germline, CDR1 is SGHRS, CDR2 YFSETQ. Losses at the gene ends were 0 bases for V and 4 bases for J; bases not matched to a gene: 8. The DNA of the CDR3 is TGCGCCAGCAGCTTGGCCCTTGGACTAGCGCCATACAATGAGCAGTTCTTC. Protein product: CASSLALGLAPYNEQFF.

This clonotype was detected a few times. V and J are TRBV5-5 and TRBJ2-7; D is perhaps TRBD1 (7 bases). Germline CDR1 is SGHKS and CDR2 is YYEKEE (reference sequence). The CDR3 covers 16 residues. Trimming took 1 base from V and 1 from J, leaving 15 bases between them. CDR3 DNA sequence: TGTGCCAGCAGCTTGTCTGTGCAGGGGGGATCCTACGAGCAGTACTTC. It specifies CASSLSVQGGSYEQYF. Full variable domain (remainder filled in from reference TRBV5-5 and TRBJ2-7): DAGVTQSPTHLIKTRGQQVTLRCSPISGHKSVSWYQQVLGQGPQFIFQYYEKEERGRGNFPDRFSARQFPNYSSELNVNALLLGDSALYLCASSLSVQGGSYEQYFGPGTRLTVT.

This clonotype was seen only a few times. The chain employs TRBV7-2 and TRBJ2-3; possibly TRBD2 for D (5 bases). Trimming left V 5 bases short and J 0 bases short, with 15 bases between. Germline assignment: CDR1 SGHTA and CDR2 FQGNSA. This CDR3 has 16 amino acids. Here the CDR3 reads CASSESVGASTDTQYF. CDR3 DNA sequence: TGTGCCAGCAGCGAGTCCGTGGGAGCCAGCACAGATACGCAGTATTTT. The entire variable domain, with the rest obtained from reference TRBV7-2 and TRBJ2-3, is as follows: GAGVSQSPSNKVTEKGKDVELRCDPISGHTALYWYRQSLGQGLEFLIYFQGNSAPDKSGLPSDRFSAERTGGSVSTLTIQRTQQEDSAVYLCASSESVGASTDTQYFGPGTRLTVL.

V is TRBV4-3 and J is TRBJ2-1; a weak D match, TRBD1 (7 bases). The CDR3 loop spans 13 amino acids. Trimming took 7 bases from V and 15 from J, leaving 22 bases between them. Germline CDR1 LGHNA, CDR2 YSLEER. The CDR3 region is CASTTHQGGSPFF. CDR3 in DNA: TGCGCCAGCACCACTCATCAGGGGGGTAGCCCGTTCTTC.